The present TCR beta chain was sequenced within a study of blood T cell repertoires in COVID-19. Across 20 to 25 US areas, participants ranged in age from roughly 18 to 95 years. This CDR3 comprises 15 residues. V was clipped by 1 base and J by 5 bases, with 12 bases between them. Looked up from germline, CDR1 is MNHEY and CDR2 is SVGEGT. The method was immunoSEQ multiplex PCR; TCRdb's version includes in-frame clones alone and lacks a portion of them. Counted here are hundreds of thousands of clones, just over 85% occurring once; the ten biggest clones make up under 2%. The sequencing input was PBMCs or T cells enriched from blood (not recorded which). The chain links TRBV6-2 or TRBV6-3 to TRBJ2-4; the D gene is possibly TRBD1 (6 bases). The receptor's source is a man aged 35 to 55 who had recovered from COVID-19. The CDR3 spells CASSYWTDHQNIQYF. CDR3 DNA: TGTGCCAGCAGTTACTGGACAGACCATCAAAACATTCAGTACTTC.